One and the same sample provided the 32 T cell receptor beta chains below, sequenced in a study of blood T cell repertoires in COVID-19. Method: immunoSEQ multiplex PCR; TCRdb's copy keeps in-frame clones and lacks some. The sample records 310,000 or so clones, around 86% being singletons. Sample: peripheral blood. All receptors derive from a man aged 65 to 79 with acute or convalescent COVID-19.

The rearrangement links TRBV7-2 to TRBJ2-2, with TRBD2 matching 8 bases. Germline V gives CDR1 SGHTA, CDR2 FQGNSA. The CDR3 has 15 amino acids. V lost 5 bases and J lost 1; bases outside the gene matches: 3. The CDR3: CASSHSGVNTGELFF. The DNA of the CDR3 is TGTGCCAGCAGCCATAGCGGGGTGAACACCGGGGAGCTGTTTTTT. The variable domain in full, completed from reference TRBV7-2 and TRBJ2-2, reads GAGVSQSPSNKVTEKGKDVELRCDPISGHTALYWYRQSLGQGLEFLIYFQGNSAPDKSGLPSDRFSAERTGGSVSTLTIQRTQQEDSAVYLCASSHSGVNTGELFFGEGSRLTVL.

This clone was observed a few times. This chain connects TRBV4-2 to TRBJ1-2; D remains ambiguous. V lost 0 bases, J lost 3 bases, and 14 bases lay in between. The CDR3 consists of 16 residues. Germline CDR1 reads LGHNA; CDR2 reads YNFKEQ. The DNA for the CDR3 is TGTGCCAGCAGCCAAGATTTCCACACCCCATACTATGGCTACACCTTC. Its protein product is CASSQDFHTPYYGYTF.

The chain recombines TRBV5-1 with TRBJ2-5; TRBD2 is a possible D gene (6 bases). Looked up from germline, CDR1 is SGHRS and CDR2 is YFSETQ. The V and J ends lost 4 bases and 1 base respectively, with 14 bases between them. The length of the CDR3 is 15 residues. The CDR3 protein is CASSPGDFSQETQYF. The CDR3 DNA sequence: TGCGCCAGCAGCCCTGGGGACTTTTCCCAAGAGACCCAGTACTTC.

V is TRBV18 and J is TRBJ1-2, with 7 bases aligning to TRBD1. Looked up from germline, CDR1 is KGHSH and CDR2 is LQKENI. The V segment lost 2 bases and the J segment 2 bases; nucleotides outside the gene matches: 2. This CDR3 contains 14 residues. CDR3 in amino acids: CASSPTQGNYGYTF. The CDR3 DNA follows: TGTGCCAGCTCACCAACACAGGGGAACTATGGCTACACCTTC.

The chain uses TRBV7-2 and TRBJ2-7; D gene unclear. V shed 4 bases and J shed 6 bases, with 10 bases lying between them. Germline V lookup: CDR1 SGHTA, CDR2 FQGNSA. CDR3 length: 12 residues. CDR3 in DNA: TGTGCCAGCAGCTCCGAGGTGGGCGAGCAGTACTTC. Its protein product is CASSSEVGEQYF.

The chain links TRBV5-1 to TRBJ2-1, with D unresolved. The germline V gene has CDR1 SGHRS and CDR2 YFSETQ. V shed 0 bases and J shed 6 bases, with 7 bases lying between them. This CDR3 comprises 13 residues. CDR3 nucleotides: TGCGCCAGCAGCTTGGGAAACACCAATGAGCAGTTCTTC. Protein: CASSLGNTNEQFF.

J is TRBJ1-2 and V is TRBV9, with D possibly being TRBD1 (5 bases). V was trimmed by 3 bases and J by 5 bases, leaving 14 bases between them. Germline V gene sequence: CDR1 SGDLS, CDR2 YYNGEE. This CDR3 spans 14 amino acids. In DNA, the CDR3 is TGTGCCAGCAGCGCAAGCGGGGCCCAATATGGCTACACCTTC. Protein sequence: CASSASGAQYGYTF.

The chain uses TRBV3-1 (or the pseudogene TRBV3-2) and TRBJ2-1; 12 positions agree with TRBD2. Losses at the gene ends were 4 bases for V and 3 bases for J; bases not matched to a gene: 4. The CDR3 runs 16 residues. The V gene's germline CDR1 is LGHDT and CDR2 YNNKEL (reference sequence). The CDR3, as DNA: TGTGCCAGCAGCCCCTCTAGCGGGAGGGGCTACAATGAGCAGTTCTTC. Translating it yields CASSPSSGRGYNEQFF.

The chain joins TRBV24-1 to TRBJ2-1, with 10 nucleotides matching TRBD2. The CDR3 contains 16 residues. V shed 5 bases and J 6 bases; nucleotides not matched to a gene: 9. Germline V gene sequence: CDR1 KGHDR, CDR2 SFDVKD. This CDR3 is CATSGILAGDPNEQFF. CDR3 DNA sequence: TGTGCCACCAGTGGAATCCTAGCGGGAGACCCCAATGAGCAGTTCTTC.

The chain carries TRBV14 and TRBJ1-2; D gene ambiguous. CDR3 length equals 13 residues. CDR1 is SGHDN and CDR2 is FVKESK in the germline V gene. V was clipped by 4 bases and J by 4 bases, with 10 bases between them. DNA of the CDR3: TGTGCCAGCAGCCGTCTGAGGGCCTATGGCTACACCTTC. This sequence encodes CASSRLRAYGYTF.

This clone was seen just once. The V and J genes are TRBV7-9 and TRBJ1-2, with 7 nucleotides matching TRBD1. The CDR3 is 13 residues long. V shed 6 bases, J shed 7 bases, and the junction held 8 bases outside the gene matches. Germline-derived CDR1 and CDR2 are SEHNR and FQNEAQ (reference sequence). The CDR3 loop reads CASSRTGEGGYTF. DNA of the CDR3: TGTGCCAGCAGTCGTACAGGGGAAGGTGGCTACACCTTC.

This rearrangement joins TRBV30 to TRBJ1-3; 7 bases are shared with TRBD1. V lost 0 bases, J lost 4 bases, and 6 bases stayed unmatched. Looked up from germline, CDR1 is GTSNPN and CDR2 is SVGIG (reference sequence). The CDR3 has 15 amino acids. In DNA, the CDR3 is TGTGCCTGGAGTGTACCTACAGGGGCCGGAAACACCATATATTTT. Protein: CAWSVPTGAGNTIYF.

V usage is TRBV11-2 and J usage is TRBJ2-5; 7 bases align to TRBD1. Germline-derived CDR1 and CDR2 are SGHAT and FQNNGV. Losses at the gene ends were 2 bases for V and 2 bases for J; bases not matched to a gene: 8. CDR3 size: 16 residues. The CDR3 here is CASSLKMWDSQETQYF. In nucleotides, the CDR3 is TGTGCCAGCAGCTTAAAGATGTGGGACAGTCAAGAGACCCAGTACTTC.

V gene TRBV6-2 or TRBV6-3 combines with J gene TRBJ1-6; D possibly corresponds to TRBD1 (5 bases). The CDR3 extends over 16 amino acids. Trimming stripped 3 bases from V and 2 bases from J, with 11 bases between. The germline V gene encodes CDR1 MNHEY and CDR2 SVGEGT. The CDR3 protein is CASSYRGSAYNSPLHF. CDR3 DNA sequence: TGTGCCAGCAGTTATCGGGGGAGCGCCTATAATTCACCCCTCCACTTT.

This clone was observed a single time. The chain employs TRBV6-2 or TRBV6-3 and TRBJ2-7; 13 bases align to TRBD2. Unmatched junction bases numbered 13, after V lost 5 bases and J lost 0 bases. Germline assignment: CDR1 MNHEY and CDR2 SVGEGT. There are 19 residues in the CDR3. This CDR3 is CASSGRLAGGPISSYEQYF. CDR3 coding DNA: TGTGCCAGCAGTGGTCGACTAGCGGGAGGACCCATCAGCTCCTACGAGCAGTACTTC.

The chain carries TRBV3-1 (or the pseudogene TRBV3-2) and TRBJ1-1; D is unclear. The CDR3 sequence is 14 residues long. V lost 2 bases to trimming and J lost 4 bases, with 11 bases between them. Germline V gene data show CDR1 as LGHDT and CDR2 as YNNKEL (reference sequence). In nucleotides, the CDR3 is TGTGCCAGCAGCCAACCTCAGCCTAGCACTGAAGCTTTCTTT. Translated: CASSQPQPSTEAFF.

The rearrangement uses TRBV5-1 and TRBJ1-1; TRBD1 might be the D (6 bases). The germline V and J ends were trimmed by 4 bases and 0 bases, with 10 bases remaining between them. Germline V gene lookup returns CDR1 SGHRS and CDR2 YFSETQ. The CDR3 length is 14 residues. The CDR3 is CASSPGHLNTEAFF. In DNA form, the CDR3 reads TGCGCCAGCAGCCCGGGACACTTGAACACTGAAGCTTTCTTT.

The chain has TRBV5-1 and TRBJ1-6; no clear D. This CDR3 is 14 amino acids long. Germline V lookup: CDR1 SGHRS, CDR2 YFSETQ. Trimming removed 0 bases from V and 3 bases from J, with 4 bases in between. The CDR3 is CASSLGLYNSPLHF. CDR3 in DNA: TGCGCCAGCAGCTTGGGACTCTATAATTCACCCCTCCACTTT. The variable domain in full, completed from reference TRBV5-1 and TRBJ1-6, reads KAGVTQTPRYLIKTRGQQVTLSCSPISGHRSVSWYQQTPGQGLQFLFEYFSETQRNKGNFPGRFSGRQFSNSRSEMNVSTLELGDSALYLCASSLGLYNSPLHFGNGTRLTVT.

The chain links TRBV28 to TRBJ2-5; maybe TRBD1 (6 bases). Germline V gene sequence: CDR1 MDHEN, CDR2 SYDVKM. The CDR3 runs to 15 residues. Trimming removed 4 bases from V and 2 bases from J, with 14 bases in between. The CDR3 loop reads CASSSLRGLQETQYF. The CDR3 nucleotides are TGTGCCAGCAGTTCCCTCAGGGGTCTGCAAGAGACCCAGTACTTC.

The J gene is TRBJ2-1, the V gene TRBV5-1; D may be TRBD2 (6 bases). V was pared by 0 bases and J by 0 bases, with 16 bases between. This CDR3 has 18 amino acids. The germline CDR1 and CDR2 sequences are SGHRS and YFSETQ. The CDR3 here is CASSLGANAGSSYNEQFF. CDR3 DNA: TGCGCCAGCAGCTTGGGGGCTAATGCGGGAAGCTCCTACAATGAGCAGTTCTTC.

The CDR3 region is CASSLWSGRGNEQFF. The DNA for the CDR3 is TGTGCCAGCAGTTTGTGGTCAGGGAGGGGCAATGAGCAGTTCTTC. This chain uses TRBV28 with TRBJ2-1; TRBD2 matches 7 bases. This CDR3 has 15 residues. Losses at the gene ends were 3 bases for V and 6 bases for J; bases not matched to a gene: 8. CDR1 and CDR2 (germline): MDHEN, SYDVKM. The full variable domain, its missing parts supplied by reference TRBV28 and TRBJ2-1, is DVKVTQSSRYLVKRTGEKVFLECVQDMDHENMFWYRQDPGLGLRLIYFSYDVKMKEKGDIPEGYSVSREKKERFSLILESASTNQTSMYLCASSLWSGRGNEQFFGPGTRLTVL.

Only one count was recorded for this clone. The V and J genes are TRBV28 and TRBJ2-3, with D perhaps TRBD2 (5 bases). The germline gives CDR1 MDHEN, CDR2 SYDVKM. With 6 bases removed from V and 0 bases from J, the gap between germline ends came to 13 bases. The CDR3 extends over 15 amino acids. CDR3 sequence reads: CASSLPRGSTDTQYF. The DNA for the CDR3 is TGTGCCAGCAGCCTACCTCGGGGAAGCACAGATACGCAGTATTTT.

The V gene is TRBV29-1, the J gene TRBJ2-1; the D gene is possibly TRBD2 (7 bases). The germline V and J ends were trimmed by 6 bases and 4 bases, with 19 bases remaining between them. There are 15 residues in the CDR3. CDR1 is SQVTM, CDR2 ANQGSEA, per germline. CDR3 DNA sequence: TGCAGCGTGGGGCCTGAGGGGGGGTATTACAATGAGCAGTTCTTC. Its translation: CSVGPEGGYYNEQFF.

The chain uses TRBV15 and TRBJ2-3; 7 bases fit TRBD1. Germline V gives CDR1 LNHNV, CDR2 YYDKDF (reference sequence). This CDR3 has 16 amino acids. V shed 4 bases and J 0 bases; nucleotides not matched to a gene: 7. The DNA of the CDR3 is TGTGCCACCAGCACCCTGACAGGGTCTAGCACAGATACGCAGTATTTT. Translated: CATSTLTGSSTDTQYF.

CDR3 in DNA: TGTGCCAGCAGCCAAATAGACAGGCCTTCTGGAAACACCATATATTTT. Amino acid sequence: CASSQIDRPSGNTIYF. V usage is TRBV28 and J usage is TRBJ1-3; weak D call: TRBD1 (6 bases). The germline V and J ends were trimmed by 6 bases and 1 base, with 16 bases remaining between them. Germline V lookup: CDR1 MDHEN, CDR2 SYDVKM. CDR3 length: 16 residues.

The CDR3 here is CASSYSAGASEKLFF. CDR3 DNA: TGTGCCAGCAGTTATTCGGCAGGGGCTAGTGAAAAACTGTTTTTT. The V call is TRBV6-5, the J call TRBJ1-4; D is possibly TRBD1 (6 bases). Germline values: CDR1 MNHEY, CDR2 SVGAGI. V lost 3 bases and J 7 bases, leaving 15 bases between the germline ends. The CDR3 is 15 amino acids.

This clone has just one count. V is TRBV3-1 (or the pseudogene TRBV3-2) and J is TRBJ1-5, with TRBD1 matching 11 bases. Per germline, CDR1 LGHDT and CDR2 YNNKEL (reference sequence). This CDR3 contains 17 residues. Unmatched junction bases numbered 10, after V lost 2 bases and J lost 7 bases. The CDR3: CASSQSGGQGARQPQHF. Written as DNA, the CDR3 is TGTGCCAGCAGCCAATCCGGAGGACAGGGGGCTAGGCAGCCCCAGCATTTT.

V gene TRBV3-1 (or the pseudogene TRBV3-2) combines with J gene TRBJ2-7; 8 bases map to TRBD2. CDR1 LGHDT and CDR2 YNNKEL come from the germline V gene (reference sequence). The CDR3 has 17 residues. Trimming cost V 6 bases and J 4 bases; bases outside gene matches: 17. The CDR3 nucleotides are TGTGCCAGCAGTCCAAAGGCGGGGGGCTTTCACCCGTACGAGCAGTACTTC. The encoded protein is CASSPKAGGFHPYEQYF.

This rearrangement joins TRBV7-2 to TRBJ2-3, with 11 bases identical to TRBD2. The CDR3 length is 18 residues. V lost 5 bases to trimming and J lost 0 bases; unmatched junction nucleotides: 10. Germline lookup yields CDR1 SGHTA and CDR2 FQGNSA. DNA of the CDR3: TGTGCCAGCAGCATGACCGGGACTAGCGGAGTTAGCACAGATACGCAGTATTTT. Protein product: CASSMTGTSGVSTDTQYF.

This clone was found once. The chain recombines TRBV27 with TRBJ2-7, with 8 nucleotides matching TRBD1. Germline V lookup: CDR1 MNHEY, CDR2 SMNVEV (reference sequence). CDR3 size: 14 residues. The J segment lost 1 base and the V segment lost 11 bases, leaving 10 bases of the junction unmatched. CDR3 amino acids: CAPDDRGGSYEQYF. The CDR3 DNA reads as TGTGCCCCCGACGACAGGGGAGGTTCCTACGAGCAGTACTTC.

The chain joins TRBV28 to TRBJ2-7; tentative D call: TRBD2 (5 bases). Trimming cost V 5 bases and J 2 bases, with 13 bases left between them. The germline CDR1 and CDR2 sequences are MDHEN and SYDVKM. CDR3 length: 14 residues. The DNA for the CDR3 is TGTGCCAGCAGTCCAGGAGGTGGAACCTACGAGCAGTACTTC. Residues: CASSPGGGTYEQYF.

The V and J genes are TRBV18 and TRBJ2-7; 7 bases are shared with TRBD1. Germline lookup yields CDR1 KGHSH and CDR2 LQKENI. This CDR3 has 15 residues. The trim removed 3 bases at V and 2 bases at J, leaving 7 bases unmatched. The CDR3 nucleotides are TGTGCCAGCTCACCTGGGCCAGGGGGAGCCTACGAGCAGTACTTC. Residues: CASSPGPGGAYEQYF.